This T cell receptor (beta chain) was obtained from a study of post-analysis software for immune sequencing data. This clonotype has only a few counts. Prepared libraries of TCR beta cDNA carried unique molecular identifiers. TCRdb independently ran MiXCR on the PCR reads; one entry per CDR3 protein. The top ten hold approximately 1.5% of the sample, which has 170,000 or so distinct CDR3 sequences, roughly 31% seen once. Specimen: blood. This clonotype was sampled from a girl aged 10 to 17 with multiple sclerosis.

CDR3 nucleotides: TGTGCCAGCAGTTACACCCCAGGGGGCTACTATGGCTACACCTTC. This gives the protein CASSYTPGGYYGYTF. V gene TRBV6-5 combines with J gene TRBJ1-2; 8 nucleotides line up with TRBD1. Germline CDR1 is MNHEY and CDR2 is SVGAGI. The CDR3 length is 15 residues. Trimming cost V 2 bases and J 3 bases; bases outside gene matches: 5.